Below are 8 T cell receptor beta chains sequenced from a single sample in a study of molecular identifiers for immune sequencing clone quantification. TCRdb called the PCR reads again in MiXCR, with one record for every CDR3 protein. This sample yields some 9,800 distinct CDR3 sequences, of which 15% to 20% are seen a single time; over 1.5% belongs to the top ten. The material sequenced was naive CD8+ T cells from blood, with Jurkat cell RNA spiked in. The subset: FACS-sorted CD8+CD4-CCR7+CD45RA+ naive T cells. The source is a human donor in good health. Some libraries in this study had Jurkat cell RNA spiked in.

This clonotype was found many times. The chain joins TRBV20-1 to TRBJ2-3; D possibly corresponds to TRBD1 (6 bases). There are 16 residues in the CDR3. The V end was cut by 3 bases, the J end by 4 bases, with 20 bases between. Germline V lookup: CDR1 DFQATT, CDR2 SNEGSKA (reference sequence). In DNA, the CDR3 is TGCAGTGCTAGTAACAGGGCTGAAAAATGGGCAGATACGCAGTATTTT. Its protein is CSASNRAEKWADTQYF.

Judged by abundance, this clonotype is medium-sized. The chain employs TRBV27 and TRBJ1-1; the D gene is possibly TRBD1 (6 bases). Germline CDR1 is MNHEY and CDR2 is SMNVEV (reference sequence). The CDR3 sequence is 13 residues long. V gave up 8 bases and J gave up 2 bases, with 12 bases separating them. Written as DNA, the CDR3 is TGTGCCAGCTTAGGCGGGGGCAACACTGAAGCTTTCTTT. Translation: CASLGGGNTEAFF.

By sample fraction, this clonotype is medium-sized. The rearrangement joins TRBV6-5 to TRBJ2-3; no definite D call. V was pared by 0 bases and J by 6 bases, with 10 bases between. This CDR3 comprises 14 residues. Germline CDR1 and CDR2: MNHEY and SVGAGI. This CDR3 is CASSYSGRKDTQYF. The DNA for the CDR3 is TGTGCCAGCAGTTACTCAGGACGAAAGGATACGCAGTATTTT.

By frequency in the sample, this clonotype is medium-sized. V gene TRBV6-5 combines with J gene TRBJ2-3; D is perhaps TRBD1 (5 bases). Trimming stripped 9 bases from V and 0 bases from J, with 16 bases between. Germline-derived CDR1 and CDR2 are MNHEY and SVGAGI. This CDR3 has 15 amino acids. CDR3 loop: CARDTGCSSTDTQYF. DNA for the CDR3: TGTGCCAGGGACACAGGTTGCTCTAGCACAGATACGCAGTATTTT.

About this clonotype itself: This may come from a read error, since a much larger clone is one base off. The rearrangement links TRBV7-6 to TRBJ2-7; maybe TRBD1 (5 bases). Germline CDR1 reads SGHVS; CDR2 reads FNYEAQ. This CDR3 contains 15 residues. The CDR3 loop is CASSHALGESYERYF. The CDR3 nucleotides are TGTGCCAGCAGCCACGCGTTAGGGGAAAGCTACGAGCGGTACTTC.

There are many counts of this clonotype. The chain joins TRBV28 to TRBJ2-1; D is unresolved. The length of the CDR3 is 13 residues. Germline lookup yields CDR1 MDHEN and CDR2 SYDVKM. V was shortened by 5 bases and J by 6 bases, with 11 bases between the two germline ends. The CDR3 here is CASSPTQFNEQFF. The CDR3 bases are TGTGCCAGCAGTCCCACCCAATTCAATGAGCAGTTCTTC. The whole variable domain, remainder taken from reference TRBV28 and TRBJ2-1, is DVKVTQSSRYLVKRTGEKVFLECVQDMDHENMFWYRQDPGLGLRLIYFSYDVKMKEKGDIPEGYSVSREKKERFSLILESASTNQTSMYLCASSPTQFNEQFFGPGTRLTVL.

V and J are TRBV13 and TRBJ2-5, with TRBD1 matching 8 bases. The germline gives CDR1 PRHDT, CDR2 FYEKMQ (reference sequence). With V trimmed by 5 bases and J by 1 base, 9 bases remained unmatched. CDR3 size: 16 residues. The CDR3 coding sequence is TGTGCCAGCAGCCCGGACAGGGTAAATCCCCAAGAGACCCAGTACTTC. It specifies CASSPDRVNPQETQYF.

By frequency in the sample, this clonotype is medium-sized. The chain joins TRBV4-1 to TRBJ1-1; 7 nucleotides match TRBD1. CDR3 length: 14 amino acids. The ends lost 4 bases at V and 4 bases at J; junction bases unmatched: 6. Germline V gene lookup returns CDR1 MGHRA and CDR2 YSYEKL. CDR3 DNA sequence: TGCGCCAGCAGCCTACGTAGGGGGCCCACTGAAGCTTTCTTT. This codes for CASSLRRGPTEAFF.